What follows are 27 T cell receptor beta chains derived from one specimen sequenced in a study of beta chain features in type 1 diabetes. Broader study findings: All four CD4+ subsets from Type 1 diabetes patients carried moderately but significantly shorter TCRB CDR3s.

The entirety of the isolated RNA underwent reverse transcription, so expressed TCRB transcripts were sequenced. Only in-frame clones appear in the TCRdb table, and some are missing; sequencing was by immunoSEQ multiplex PCR. The data show approximately 17,000 clones, just over 70% seen once. The antigens these receptors bind are not known. Sequenced input: stem cell memory CD4+ T cells from blood. The receptors originated from a man aged 25-45 years with type 1 diabetes.

The V call is TRBV5-1, the J call TRBJ2-1; 8 nucleotides agree with TRBD2. Looked up from germline, CDR1 is SGHRS and CDR2 is YFSETQ. V lost 4 bases, J lost 2 bases, and 2 bases stayed unmatched. This CDR3 has 14 amino acids. Written as DNA, the CDR3 is TGCGCCAGCAGCCCCGGGGGGGCCTACAATGAGCAGTTCTTC. This gives the protein CASSPGGAYNEQFF.

The V and J genes are TRBV28 and TRBJ2-5; 7 bases fit TRBD1. The J call could be wrong; TRBJ2-7 is a better fit for the DNA end. The germline gives CDR1 MDHEN, CDR2 SYDVKM. The CDR3 is made up of 17 amino acids. The CDR3 region is CASSLRAQTGIVYEQYF. CDR3 in DNA: TGTGCCAGCAGTTTACGGGCTCAGACAGGGATAGTTTACGAGCAGTACTTC.

The chain has TRBV19 and TRBJ2-1; TRBD2 agrees at 7 bases. This CDR3 has 16 residues. Germline V gives CDR1 LNHDA, CDR2 SQIVND (reference sequence). Trimming at V came to 6 bases and at J to 4 bases, leaving 12 bases not matched to a gene. In DNA form, the CDR3 reads TGTGCCAGTAGATCCTCAGGAGCGGGGATTTACAATGAGCAGTTCTTC. The encoded protein is CASRSSGAGIYNEQFF.

The CDR3, as DNA: TGTGCCAGCGGTGGACAGGGGGTGGGCACAGATACGCAGTATTTT. It yields the protein CASGGQGVGTDTQYF. The chain has TRBV9 and TRBJ2-3; 10 positions match TRBD1. The V gene end was trimmed by 7 bases and the J gene end by 1 base; junction bases not matched to a gene: 6. This CDR3 is built from 15 residues. The V gene's germline CDR1 is SGDLS and CDR2 YYNGEE.

The chain joins TRBV11-2 to TRBJ2-1; TRBD1 matches 12 bases. Per germline, CDR1 SGHAT and CDR2 FQNNGV. This CDR3 comprises 15 residues. V lost 3 bases and J lost 9; bases outside the gene matches: 6. DNA for the CDR3: TGTGCCAGCAGCTTCGATGGGACAGGGGGCGGTGAGCAGTTCTTC. Residues: CASSFDGTGGGEQFF. Drawing the rest from reference TRBV11-2 and TRBJ2-1, the complete variable domain is EAGVAQSPRYKIIEKRQSVAFWCNPISGHATLYWYQQILGQGPKLLIQFQNNGVVDDSQLPKDRFSAERLKGVDSTLKIQPAKLEDSAVYLCASSFDGTGGGEQFFGPGTRLTVL.

CDR3 DNA sequence: TGCGCCAGCAGCCAGGAGGAGAACACTGAAGCTTTCTTT. The encoded protein is CASSQEENTEAFF. J is TRBJ1-1 and V is TRBV5-1; the D is unclear. The CDR3 is 13 amino acids. V lost 4 bases and J 1 base, leaving 8 bases between the germline ends. Looked up from germline, CDR1 is SGHRS and CDR2 is YFSETQ.

The gene calls are TRBV11-3 and TRBJ2-7; a possible D gene is TRBD1 (6 bases). From germline, CDR1 is SGHNT and CDR2 YENEEA. Trimming took off 1 base at V and 0 bases at J, with 7 bases between the two ends. This CDR3 spans 14 amino acids. The DNA for the CDR3 is TGTGCCAGCAGCTTAGGGACAGACTCCTACGAGCAGTACTTC. Protein: CASSLGTDSYEQYF.

This chain connects TRBV5-1 to TRBJ2-3; TRBD2 aligns across 14 bases. Losses at the gene ends were 4 bases for V and 0 bases for J; bases not matched to a gene: 10. The germline CDR1 and CDR2 sequences are SGHRS and YFSETQ. This CDR3 is built from 19 residues. In DNA form, the CDR3 reads TGCGCCAGCAGCCGAGCGACTAGCGGGGGGGCCGGTAGCACAGATACGCAGTATTTT. Translating it yields CASSRATSGGAGSTDTQYF.

The sample holds a few counts of this clone. J is TRBJ2-1 and V is TRBV11-2, with TRBD2 matching over 8 bases. The V gene's germline CDR1 is SGHAT and CDR2 FQNNGV. CDR3 length: 12 residues. J was trimmed by 8 bases and V by 7 bases; bases with no gene match: 4. The CDR3 sequence: CASTGGAHEQFF. In DNA, the CDR3 is TGTGCCAGCACCGGGGGGGCACATGAGCAGTTCTTC.

V and J are TRBV4-2 and TRBJ2-7, with TRBD2 matching 10 bases. Germline assignment: CDR1 LGHNA and CDR2 YNFKEQ. The CDR3 consists of 15 residues. J was trimmed by 7 bases and V by 4 bases; bases with no gene match: 10. CDR3 sequence reads: CASSPGGAGGREQYF. CDR3 DNA: TGTGCCAGCAGCCCCGGCGGAGCGGGGGGGCGGGAGCAGTACTTC.

V usage is TRBV7-2 and J usage is TRBJ2-1, with TRBD2 as a possible D gene (5 bases). CDR3 length equals 14 residues. Germline CDR1 and CDR2: SGHTA and FQGNSA. Trimming removed 4 bases from V and 3 bases from J, with 10 bases in between. CDR3: CASSSTGVYNEQFF. For the CDR3, the DNA is TGTGCCAGCAGCTCCACCGGGGTCTACAATGAGCAGTTCTTC.

The V gene is TRBV10-3, the J gene TRBJ1-2; D is unresolved. This CDR3 comprises 14 residues. V lost 3 bases and J 0 bases, leaving 8 bases between the germline ends. Germline CDR1 reads ENHRY; CDR2 reads SYGVKD. CDR3 bases: TGTGCCATCAGTGATTACGGAGCTAACTATGGCTACACCTTC. Its translation is CAISDYGANYGYTF.

This chain connects TRBV5-1 to TRBJ2-7, with D possibly TRBD2 on 5 matching bases. The CDR3 extends over 11 amino acids. The germline CDR1 and CDR2 sequences are SGHRS and YFSETQ. V lost 4 bases, J lost 3 bases, and 5 bases lay in between. The CDR3 here is CASSEGYEQYF. CDR3 sequence (DNA): TGCGCCAGCAGCGAGGGCTACGAGCAGTACTTC.

This clone was detected only a few times. The V and J genes are TRBV28 and TRBJ2-7; 10 bases line up with TRBD1. The CDR3 loop spans 15 amino acids. Germline V CDR1 and CDR2: MDHEN, SYDVKM. V was pared by 5 bases and J by 2 bases, with 6 bases of the junction left unmatched. CDR3 in DNA: TGTGCCAGCAGTCTCTATGGACAGGGGGCCTACGAGCAGTACTTC. Residues: CASSLYGQGAYEQYF.

J is TRBJ1-2 and V is TRBV30, with 7 bases that match TRBD1. This CDR3 has 14 residues. With 6 bases clipped from V and 5 bases from J, the junction kept 12 bases outside the gene matches. From germline, CDR1 is GTSNPN and CDR2 SVGIG (reference sequence). CDR3 protein: CACTMYATGYGYTF. CDR3 DNA: TGTGCCTGTACGATGTATGCGACAGGGTATGGCTACACCTTC.

V is TRBV7-8 and J is TRBJ1-1; the D gene is possibly TRBD1 (5 bases). CDR1 SGHVS and CDR2 FQNEAQ come from the germline V gene. V was clipped by 7 bases and J by 4 bases, with 16 bases between them. The CDR3 covers 14 residues. The CDR3 spells CASNYRIGGTEAFF. In DNA, the CDR3 is TGTGCCAGCAACTACAGGATTGGTGGCACTGAAGCTTTCTTT. Looking up the rest from reference TRBV7-8 and TRBJ1-1 gives the full variable domain: GAGVSQSPRYKVAKRGQDVALRCDPISGHVSLFWYQQALGQGPEFLTYFQNEAQLDKSGLPSDRFFAERPEGSVSTLKIQRTQQEDSAVYLCASNYRIGGTEAFFGQGTRLTVV.

This rearrangement joins TRBV19 to TRBJ2-2, with TRBD1 matching 9 bases. The germline CDR1 and CDR2 sequences are LNHDA and SQIVND (reference sequence). The V segment lost 6 bases and the J segment 9 bases; nucleotides outside the gene matches: 14. CDR3 length: 16 amino acids. The CDR3 coding sequence is TGTGCCAGTAGCCTAGACAGGGGGGCGCGAGGCAGGGAGCTGTTTTTT. It yields the protein CASSLDRGARGRELFF. Based on the CDR3 plus reference TRBV19 and TRBJ2-2, the full variable domain is DGGITQSPKYLFRKEGQNVTLSCEQNLNHDAMYWYRQDPGQGLRLIYYSQIVNDFQKGDIAEGYSVSREKKESFPLTVTSAQKNPTAFYLCASSLDRGARGRELFFGEGSRLTVL.

The chain combines TRBV6-5 with TRBJ2-3, with unresolved D. The CDR3 covers 11 residues. V was cut by 1 base and J by 10 bases, with 6 bases left in between. Germline V gene lookup returns CDR1 MNHEY and CDR2 SVGAGI. Here the CDR3 reads CASSYYGAQYF. The CDR3 DNA reads as TGTGCCAGCAGTTACTACGGAGCGCAGTATTTT.

The rearrangement links TRBV7-9 to TRBJ2-3; D is possibly TRBD2 (6 bases). Germline V gene lookup returns CDR1 SEHNR and CDR2 FQNEAQ (reference sequence). The V end was cut by 5 bases, the J end by 0 bases, with 9 bases between. This CDR3 is built from 14 residues. The CDR3 sequence: CASSPGTSTDTQYF. The CDR3 DNA reads TGTGCCAGCAGCCCCGGGACTAGCACAGATACGCAGTATTTT.

V and J are TRBV25-1 and TRBJ1-2; D uncertain. The V gene lost 1 base and the J gene lost 8 bases, with 14 bases spanning the gap. Germline V CDR1 and CDR2: MGHDK, SYGVNS. The CDR3 consists of 14 residues. CDR3 DNA sequence: TGTGCCAGCAGTGAATCCGGGAACCGTGAGGGCTACACCTTC. It is translated as CASSESGNREGYTF.

This sequence joins TRBV2 and TRBJ1-2; no definite D call. Germline-derived CDR1 and CDR2 are SNHLY and FYNNEI. This CDR3 comprises 13 residues. Trimming took off 7 bases at V and 2 bases at J, with 11 bases between the two ends. CDR3 residues: CASNMESNYGYTF. The CDR3 nucleotides read TGTGCCAGCAATATGGAGAGCAACTATGGCTACACCTTC.

The gene calls are TRBV7-3 and TRBJ1-2, with 12 bases aligning to TRBD1. Looked up from germline, CDR1 is SGHTA and CDR2 is FQGTGA. This CDR3 is 14 amino acids long. V trimming: 5 bases; J trimming: 4 bases; junction bases outside the gene matches: 2. The CDR3 DNA is TGTGCCAGCAGCCCGGGACAGGGGGCCTATGGCTACACCTTC. This gives the protein CASSPGQGAYGYTF.

This clone was seen only a few times. The chain has TRBV5-4 and TRBJ2-7; 8 nucleotides align to TRBD1. V trimming: 4 bases; J trimming: 4 bases; junction bases outside the gene matches: 4. Germline lookup yields CDR1 SGHNT and CDR2 YYREEE (reference sequence). The CDR3 spans 13 residues. CDR3 sequence: CASSRDRRYEQYF. The CDR3 region has the DNA TGTGCCAGCAGCCGGGACAGGAGGTACGAGCAGTACTTC.

The CDR3 is CASSQGDFRGYYEQYF. DNA of the CDR3: TGTGCCAGCAGCCAAGGAGACTTCAGGGGGTACTACGAGCAGTACTTC. V usage is TRBV14 and J usage is TRBJ2-7; 7 nucleotides align to TRBD1. The CDR3 consists of 16 residues. V was pared by 1 base and J by 3 bases, with 9 bases of the junction left unmatched. Germline CDR1 and CDR2: SGHDN and FVKESK.

There are a few counts of this clone. This chain joins TRBV29-1 and TRBJ2-7, with 10 bases fitting TRBD1. Trimming removed 2 bases from V and 1 base from J; junction bases left unmatched: 14. CDR3 length equals 18 residues. Germline CDR1 and CDR2: SQVTM and ANQGSEA. The CDR3 sequence: CSVEFHSSGTGESYEQYF. In nucleotides, the CDR3 is TGCAGCGTTGAATTTCACTCATCCGGGACAGGGGAATCCTACGAGCAGTACTTC.

J is TRBJ1-2 and V is TRBV5-1; D not resolved. V lost 0 bases, J lost 3 bases, and 6 bases lay in between. The CDR3 length is 13 residues. The V gene's germline CDR1 is SGHRS and CDR2 YFSETQ. CDR3 nucleotides: TGCGCCAGCAGCTTGGTGGCAGACTATGGCTACACCTTC. It translates to CASSLVADYGYTF.

This clone was recorded a few times. Different DNA sequences within this sample yield the same CDR3. V gene TRBV28 combines with J gene TRBJ2-7; no clear D. The V gene lost 1 base and the J gene lost 3 bases, with 4 bases spanning the gap. CDR1 MDHEN and CDR2 SYDVKM come from the germline V gene. The CDR3 is 12 amino acids. The CDR3 DNA sequence: TGTGCCAGCAGTTTATCCGGCTACGAGCAGTACTTC. It encodes CASSLSGYEQYF.